A single sample gave rise to the 3 T cell receptor beta chains below, sequenced in a study of blood T cell repertoires in COVID-19. Sequenced by immunoSEQ multiplex PCR; TCRdb stores in-frame clones only, minus some. Of a few hundred thousand clones in the sample, about 90% were seen once. The sequenced sample consisted of peripheral blood. Receptor source: a man between 18 and 29 years old with COVID-19, enrolled during active disease.

The V gene is TRBV15, the J gene TRBJ2-7; D gene unclear. CDR3 length: 11 amino acids. The germline V gene encodes CDR1 LNHNV and CDR2 YYDKDF (reference sequence). V lost 6 bases and J 4 bases, leaving 7 bases between the germline ends. The CDR3 reads CATSDTYEQYF. Written as DNA, the CDR3 is TGTGCCACCAGTGACACTTACGAGCAGTACTTC.

The chain couples TRBV7-9 to TRBJ1-1, with a tentative D call TRBD1 (6 bases). The V and J ends lost 5 bases and 4 bases respectively, with 14 bases between them. Germline CDR1 SEHNR, CDR2 FQNEAQ (reference sequence). This CDR3 spans 14 amino acids. CDR3 in amino acids: CASSPKKQGTEAFF. The CDR3 DNA reads TGTGCCAGCAGCCCCAAGAAACAGGGCACTGAAGCTTTCTTT.

The rearrangement joins TRBV5-4 to TRBJ2-7; 7 bases match TRBD2. Germline lookup yields CDR1 SGHNT and CDR2 YYREEE (reference sequence). The CDR3 runs to 14 residues. Unmatched junction bases numbered 6, after V lost 6 bases and J lost 0 bases. The CDR3 spells CASNRGGSSYEQYF. The CDR3 nucleotides are TGTGCCAGCAACCGCGGGGGAAGCTCCTACGAGCAGTACTTC.